This T cell receptor beta chain derives from a study of blood T cells in healthy people across ages (dated by TCRdb to between 2015 and 2017). About the study as a whole: In model experiments, template switching captured roughly one uniquely barcoded TCR beta cDNA molecule for every two T cells. The donors were split into four age groups: young (average 16 years), middle-aged (around 40), aged (62) and long-lived (under 85). To avoid experimental bias, donors of different ages were randomly spread across the sequencing lanes. Using the same blood draw, the study looked at two additional independent replicas of 1 million unique cDNA reads for two donors, one aged 18 to 30 and the other aged 80 or older. To track age-related changes in TCR beta repertoire diversity, the study relied on deep sequencing normalized with unique cDNA molecular identifiers. Findings and caveats that apply to the study as a whole: Compared with the aged group, more naive CD4+ T cells, fewer expanded clones and increased TCR diversity were shown by the long-lived group, suggesting age selection. Because donor CMV infection status was unknown, age-related changes in expanded clonotypes were potentially confounded. Observed TCR beta diversity per million T cells fell roughly linearly with age, and a significant reduction was already apparent by age roughly 40. Observed TCR beta diversity correlated strongly with the percentage of naive T cells measured by flow cytometry. Bulk unsorted PBMC profiling prevented conclusive comparison of naive and antigen-experienced compartments. Estimates of total diversity based on one million sequenced T cells were regarded as lower bounds and as underestimates.

Donors were 30 to 45 systemically healthy Caucasian individuals from Russia aged 6 to 90 years. About 10 milliliters of peripheral blood were drawn from each donor into EDTA-treated Vacutainer tubes. Ficoll-Paque density-gradient centrifugation was used to isolate PBMCs, with at least 6 million obtained per sample. Trizol reagent was used to extract total RNA from PBMCs, with at least 5 micrograms per sample. For every donor, an aliquot of PBMCs went through flow cytometry to measure the percentages of naive CD45RAhigh/CD27high T cells. Concerning this clonotype itself: Which antigen it targets is not known. No base qualities exist here, and no much larger clone lies one base off it.

V is reduced by 1 base and J by 4 bases, leaving a spacing of 3 bases between them. The CDR3 goes from the cysteine to the phenylalanine over 12 residues. Here the CDR3 DNA is all that survives: 36 bases in frame from base 1. The germline V gene gives CDR1 as SGHTA and CDR2 as FQGNSA. The library was generated by 5' RACE. Sequencing instrument: Illumina HiSeq 2500. A second roughly 7 to 11 cycle PCR used a sample-barcoded 5' primer and a J-beta primer mix. Each TCR beta cDNA molecule received a unique molecular identifier from a template-switch 5' adaptor carrying 12 random nucleotides. At least 2.5 million CDR3-containing paired-end reads were obtained from each sample. First-strand cDNA was synthesized from all RNA with the Mint cDNA synthesis kit, primed by a TRBC-specific oligonucleotide. All cDNA was treated with uracil-DNA glycosylase and then went through a first 18-cycle PCR with the universal primers M1SS and BC2_uni_R. On the authors' methods: Normalization of each sample was performed by random selection of 1 million high-quality reads, each carrying a distinct molecular identifier. Reads sharing molecular identifiers were discarded rather than binned into consensus sequences. MiTCR, run with a Q25 quality threshold and the strictest error-elimination algorithm, handled CDR3 identification, clonotype clustering and error correction. A nonparametric unseen species model with Euler transformation was used to estimate lower-bound total TCR beta diversity. TCRdb passed the public sequencing reads through fastp at Q25 and MiXCR, retaining productive beta sequences. When rows share a CDR3 protein, they turn into one entry using the most common DNA and genes. What appears here as the V and J calls and clone size reflects TCRdb's work, not the paper's. The sample records roughly 800,000 distinct CDR3 sequences, over 45% of which are singletons. The ten largest clones capture around 20% of the sample.

The clonotype was recovered from a man aged 25 to 45 in good health. The sequenced sample consisted of blood. The sequence is built from TRBV7-2 and TRBJ2-3; a confident D gene designation cannot be given. The CDR3 region has the sequence CASSLVPDTQYF. The DNA reads TGTGCCAGCAGCTTAGTCCCAGATACGCAGTATTTT.